Each of the 29 T cell receptor beta chains below was sequenced from the same sample in a study of T cell clonotyping in hematopoietic cell transplantation. Generated by immunoSEQ multiplex PCR, the TCRdb table keeps only in-frame clones and is missing some. The table has approximately 6,400 clones, 75% to 85% seen once. This sample comprised peripheral blood mononuclear cells, obtained 180 days after allogeneic stem cell transplant. These TCRs come from a male patient aged 70-79 years who had an allogeneic stem cell transplant from an unrelated donor, so T cells may come from the graft donor. Some clones in this sample may be carry-over from other donors' samples.

The rearrangement uses TRBV30 and TRBJ2-1; D is possibly TRBD2 (5 bases). In germline, CDR1 is GTSNPN, CDR2 SVGIG (reference sequence). The CDR3 runs 11 residues. The ends were cut back, 4 bases at V and 7 bases at J, with 8 bases in the middle. The CDR3 region has the DNA TGTGCCTGGAACCCGGGGAATGAGCAGTTCTTC. Residues: CAWNPGNEQFF.

The rearrangement links TRBV7-9 to TRBJ2-1; unclear D gene. V lost 2 bases and J lost 5, with 13 bases in between. From germline, CDR1 is SEHNR and CDR2 FQNEAQ (reference sequence). The CDR3 has 15 residues. The CDR3 DNA sequence: TGTGCCAGCAGCTTACTCCCCCCATGGGACAATGAGCAGTTCTTC. Translation gives CASSLLPPWDNEQFF.

V is TRBV5-6 and J is TRBJ1-2, with D maybe TRBD1 (6 bases). The CDR3 covers 14 residues. The germline V gene has CDR1 SGHDT and CDR2 YYEEEE. Trimming removed 3 bases at V and 4 bases at J, with 13 bases between. For the CDR3, the DNA is TGTGCCAGCAGCTCCTTGGACAGACTCTATGGCTACACCTTC. Protein: CASSSLDRLYGYTF. Supplemented by reference TRBV5-6 and TRBJ1-2, the full variable domain reads DAGVTQSPTHLIKTRGQQVTLRCSPKSGHDTVSWYQQALGQGPQFIFQYYEEEERQRGNFPDRFSGHQFPNYSSELNVNALLLGDSALYLCASSSLDRLYGYTFGSGTRLTVV.

This CDR3 reads CASSLMAGGYHNEQFF. The CDR3 DNA sequence: TGTGCCAGCAGTTTAATGGCGGGAGGGTATCACAATGAGCAGTTCTTC. This sequence joins TRBV28 and TRBJ2-1; 9 bases are a match to TRBD2. CDR3 length equals 16 residues. V was clipped by 2 bases and J by 5 bases; unmatched bases: 7. Per the germline V gene, CDR1 is MDHEN and CDR2 is SYDVKM.

V and J are TRBV9 and TRBJ2-4; D possibly uses TRBD1 or TRBD2 (5 bases each). The CDR3 contains 15 residues. Germline CDR1 SGDLS, CDR2 YYNGEE. The ends were cut back, 2 bases at V and 0 bases at J, with 9 bases in the middle. The DNA of the CDR3 is TGTGCCAGCAGCGTGGGTGGGGGAGCCAAAAACATTCAGTACTTC. This encodes CASSVGGGAKNIQYF.

This clone is large (0.1 to 1%) in the sample. The chain couples TRBV28 to TRBJ1-1; D might be TRBD1 (5 bases). This CDR3 has 14 residues. The V end lost 1 base, the J end lost 5 bases, and 11 bases lay between the germline ends. CDR1 and CDR2 (germline): MDHEN, SYDVKM. DNA of the CDR3: TGTGCCAGCAGTTTATTGACAGTTCAAACTGAAGCTTTCTTT. Translating it yields CASSLLTVQTEAFF.

J is TRBJ2-7 and V is TRBV5-1, with 7 bases lining up with TRBD2. CDR3 length equals 16 residues. V dropped 0 bases and J dropped 6; count of bases not matched to a gene: 12. The germline V gene has CDR1 SGHRS and CDR2 YFSETQ. CDR3: CASSLERGGSGSEQYF. The CDR3, as DNA: TGCGCCAGCAGCTTGGAGCGCGGCGGGAGTGGGTCCGAGCAGTACTTC.

The V call is TRBV30, the J call TRBJ1-2; tentatively, D is TRBD1 (5 bases). V lost 0 bases and J 6 bases, leaving 11 bases between the germline ends. Germline V gene data show CDR1 as GTSNPN and CDR2 as SVGIG (reference sequence). CDR3 length equals 13 residues. CDR3 DNA sequence: TGTGCCTGGAGTGTAGGCAGGGTTGATGGCTACACCTTC. This encodes CAWSVGRVDGYTF.

The rearrangement uses TRBV7-3 and TRBJ2-2, with D possibly TRBD2 on 5 matching bases. The CDR3 runs to 15 residues. The germline V gene has CDR1 SGHTA and CDR2 FQGTGA. Trimming cost V 3 bases and J 2 bases, with 10 bases left between them. The CDR3 coding sequence is TGTGCCAGCAGCTTGAGCGGAGCTAACACCGGGGAGCTGTTTTTT. This encodes CASSLSGANTGELFF.

By sample fraction, this clone is medium-sized. V is TRBV6-5 and J is TRBJ2-7, with unresolved D. The germline gives CDR1 MNHEY, CDR2 SVGAGI. This CDR3 region has 15 residues. V was clipped by 2 bases and J by 2 bases, with 13 bases between them. CDR3 nucleotides: TGTGCCAGCAGTTACAATGGCGGCAGTCCCTACGAGCAGTACTTC. Its translation: CASSYNGGSPYEQYF.

The V call is TRBV5-1, the J call TRBJ2-1; 9 bases are shared with TRBD2. There are 16 residues in the CDR3. Germline V gives CDR1 SGHRS, CDR2 YFSETQ. V was clipped by 4 bases and J by 3 bases; unmatched bases: 8. The CDR3 reads CASSPSGTSNYNEQFF. The CDR3 DNA reads TGCGCCAGCAGCCCAAGTGGGACTAGCAACTACAATGAGCAGTTCTTC.

This chain links TRBV5-6 with TRBJ1-5; D may be TRBD1 (5 bases). V was trimmed by 0 bases and J by 2 bases, leaving 9 bases between them. The CDR3 contains 15 residues. Germline values: CDR1 SGHDT, CDR2 YYEEEE. CDR3 DNA: TGTGCCAGCAGCTTGGGGGGGGTAGGCAATCAGCCCCAGCATTTT. Amino acid sequence: CASSLGGVGNQPQHF.

The V gene is TRBV28, the J gene TRBJ2-7; 7 bases fit TRBD1. V lost 3 bases and J lost 0; bases outside the gene matches: 5. The CDR3 sequence is 15 residues long. Germline loops: CDR1 MDHEN, CDR2 SYDVKM. CDR3 amino acids: CASSLMGQPSYEQYF. The CDR3 region has the DNA TGTGCCAGCAGTTTGATGGGACAGCCCTCCTACGAGCAGTACTTC.

The genes are TRBV28 and TRBJ2-2; 8 bases are a match to TRBD2. CDR1 is MDHEN, CDR2 SYDVKM, per germline. Losses at the gene ends were 3 bases for V and 7 bases for J; bases not matched to a gene: 4. This CDR3 has 14 amino acids. For the CDR3, the DNA is TGTGCCAGCAGTTTCGCGGGGGGCCACGGGGAGCTGTTTTTT. Its translation is CASSFAGGHGELFF.

This clone has just a few counts. Here the CDR3 reads CASSFRDPNTDTQYF. CDR3 DNA sequence: TGTGCCAGCAGCTTCCGGGACCCAAACACAGATACGCAGTATTTT. This sequence joins TRBV7-2 and TRBJ2-3; D could derive from TRBD1 or TRBD2 (5 bases each). Per germline, CDR1 SGHTA and CDR2 FQGNSA. There are 15 residues in the CDR3. V shed 3 bases and J shed 2 bases, with 12 bases lying between them.

The chain has TRBV19 and TRBJ1-4; a weak D match, TRBD1 (6 bases). Per the germline V gene, CDR1 is LNHDA and CDR2 is SQIVND (reference sequence). The CDR3 covers 13 residues. The ends were cut back, 6 bases at V and 4 bases at J, with 9 bases in the middle. Here the CDR3 DNA reads TGTGCCAGTAGAGGGGGTCGTAATGAAAAACTGTTTTTT. Translated: CASRGGRNEKLFF.

This chain links TRBV13 with TRBJ2-7; D remains unclear. The germline gives CDR1 PRHDT, CDR2 FYEKMQ (reference sequence). This CDR3 is 13 amino acids long. Trimming stripped 4 bases from V and 4 bases from J, with 11 bases between. The CDR3, as DNA: TGTGCCAGCAGCTATCCGGCCCAATACGAGCAGTACTTC. It codes for CASSYPAQYEQYF.

This clone was picked up a small number of times. The gene calls are TRBV15 and TRBJ2-7; no clear D gene. CDR1 and CDR2 (germline): LNHNV, YYDKDF (reference sequence). V lost 0 bases, J lost 6 bases, and 15 bases lay in between. The CDR3 extends over 15 amino acids. The chain's CDR3 is CATSRDLGRPAEQYF. The DNA for the CDR3 is TGTGCCACCAGCAGAGATCTGGGTCGGCCCGCCGAGCAGTACTTC.

This chain uses TRBV6-5 with TRBJ1-2; D unclear. The CDR3 loop spans 14 amino acids. V was pared by 6 bases and J by 4 bases, with 15 bases between. CDR1 MNHEY and CDR2 SVGAGI come from the germline V gene. CDR3 amino acids: CASSPHTDGYGYTF. The CDR3 DNA sequence: TGTGCCAGCAGCCCCCATACAGACGGCTATGGCTACACCTTC.

The chain couples TRBV30 to TRBJ2-4; D remains ambiguous. V was trimmed by 1 base and J by 4 bases, leaving 17 bases between them. The CDR3 is made up of 16 amino acids. Germline CDR1 reads GTSNPN; CDR2 reads SVGIG (reference sequence). The CDR3 loop is CAWSDGYDPAKNIQYF. CDR3 coding DNA: TGTGCCTGGAGTGATGGGTACGACCCAGCGAAAAACATTCAGTACTTC. The full variable domain, completed using reference TRBV30 and TRBJ2-4, is SQTIHQWPATLVQPVGSPLSLECTVEGTSNPNLYWYRQAAGRGLQLLFYSVGIGQISSEVPQNLSASRPQDRQFILSSKKLLLSDSGFYLCAWSDGYDPAKNIQYFGAGTRLSVL.

The CDR3 nucleotides read TGTGCCAGCAGCTTGTCCACTGGGGACACTGAAGCTTTCTTT. Its protein product is CASSLSTGDTEAFF. The chain links TRBV5-6 to TRBJ1-1, with no clear D. With 1 base removed from V and 3 bases from J, the gap between germline ends came to 10 bases. This CDR3 contains 14 residues. CDR1 and CDR2 (germline): SGHDT, YYEEEE.

This chain joins TRBV11-2 and TRBJ2-7; D assignment may be TRBD1 or TRBD2 (5 bases each). This CDR3 region has 15 residues. V was pared by 6 bases and J by 7 bases, with 22 bases between. The germline CDR1 and CDR2 sequences are SGHAT and FQNNGV. The CDR3 region is CASSSLTGRGGEQYF. The CDR3 nucleotides read TGTGCCAGCAGTTCTTTAACTGGGCGTGGGGGTGAGCAGTACTTC.

The chain employs TRBV6-1 and TRBJ2-5; D remains unclear. V lost 1 base to trimming and J lost 2 bases, with 11 bases between them. The CDR3 has 15 residues. CDR1 MNHNS and CDR2 SASEGT come from the germline V gene. This CDR3 is CASSEGAGEQETQYF. The CDR3 bases are TGTGCCAGCAGTGAAGGGGCAGGTGAGCAAGAGACCCAGTACTTC.

Here the CDR3 reads CASSVNYGYTF. For the CDR3, the DNA is TGTGCCAGCAGCGTGAACTATGGCTACACCTTC. The chain links TRBV7-2 to TRBJ1-2; D unresolved. Germline V CDR1 and CDR2: SGHTA, FQGNSA. The CDR3 is 11 residues long. V was clipped by 5 bases and J by 2 bases, with 3 bases between them.

This chain joins TRBV28 and TRBJ2-7; 8 positions match TRBD2. The CDR3 spans 16 residues. J was trimmed by 0 bases and V by 2 bases; bases with no gene match: 6. The V gene's germline CDR1 is MDHEN and CDR2 SYDVKM. As DNA, the CDR3 is TGTGCCAGCAGTTTAGGTGTCGGGAGGGCCTCCTACGAGCAGTACTTC. It is translated as CASSLGVGRASYEQYF.

This clone was picked up one time. The chain couples TRBV9 to TRBJ2-1; TRBD1 is a possible D gene (5 bases). The V gene's germline CDR1 is SGDLS and CDR2 YYNGEE. Trimming took off 0 bases at V and 6 bases at J, with 13 bases between the two ends. CDR3 length: 15 amino acids. The DNA of the CDR3 is TGTGCCAGCAGCGTAGGGGCAGGGTCAGGCAATGAGCAGTTCTTC. This translates into CASSVGAGSGNEQFF.

The chain couples TRBV19 to TRBJ2-3; tentatively, D is TRBD2 (6 bases). The ends were cut back, 5 bases at V and 3 bases at J, with 15 bases in the middle. Germline V gives CDR1 LNHDA, CDR2 SQIVND (reference sequence). There are 15 residues in the CDR3. CDR3 sequence (DNA): TGTGCCAGTAGTGTGATAGGGGAGGTGACAGATACGCAGTATTTT. This sequence encodes CASSVIGEVTDTQYF.

DNA for the CDR3: TGTGCCAGCAGTTTAGGACAGCCACTCTCTGGAAACACCATATATTTT. Encoded protein: CASSLGQPLSGNTIYF. This chain joins TRBV28 and TRBJ1-3, with TRBD1 as a possible D gene (6 bases). Trimming cost V 2 bases and J 0 bases, with 11 bases left between them. CDR1 and CDR2 (germline): MDHEN, SYDVKM. This CDR3 region has 16 residues.

The chain carries TRBV23-1 and TRBJ2-7; D possibly corresponds to TRBD2 (5 bases). TRBV23-1 is an ORF for which the function is uncertain. The V end was cut by 4 bases, the J end by 2 bases, with 18 bases between. The CDR3 is 16 amino acids. Here the CDR3 DNA reads TGCGCCAGCAGTCCCAGACGGGGTAGTTTCACCTACGAGCAGTACTTC. Protein: CASSPRRGSFTYEQYF.